These 26 T cell receptor beta chains share one sample of origin, sequenced in a study of Tregs in tolerant kidney transplant recipients. Assay: immunoSEQ multiplex PCR; the TCRdb copy retains only in-frame clones and omits some. The table includes under 95,000 clones, more than 85% detected once. The sequencing used Tregs from blood, collected before the transplant. These receptors all come from a human donor who received a combined kidney and bone marrow transplant.

The chain couples TRBV6-4 to TRBJ2-7, with TRBD2 as a possible D gene (5 bases). Germline V gene sequence: CDR1 MRHNA, CDR2 SNTAGT. V lost 6 bases to trimming and J lost 3 bases, with 12 bases between them. This CDR3 has 13 amino acids. The CDR3 is CASSDTDCYEQYF. CDR3 bases: TGTGCCAGCAGCGACACGGACTGCTACGAGCAGTACTTC.

The chain combines TRBV7-9 with TRBJ1-5; no reliable D call. In germline, CDR1 is SEHNR, CDR2 FQNEAQ (reference sequence). Trimming removed 5 bases at V and 1 base at J, with 9 bases between. This CDR3 has 14 amino acids. This CDR3 reads CASSLHTSNQPQHF. CDR3 in DNA: TGTGCCAGCAGCCTCCACACAAGCAATCAGCCCCAGCATTTT.

This sequence joins TRBV11-2 and TRBJ1-3; tentative D call: TRBD1 (5 bases). The germline V and J ends were trimmed by 4 bases and 0 bases, with 13 bases remaining between them. This CDR3 spans 16 amino acids. CDR1 and CDR2 from the germline V gene are SGHAT and FQNNGV. CDR3 region: CASSSRGALSGNTIYF. CDR3 bases: TGTGCCAGCAGCTCAAGAGGGGCCCTCTCTGGAAACACCATATATTTT.

The V call is TRBV27, the J call TRBJ1-2; 9 positions agree with TRBD1. Germline V gives CDR1 MNHEY, CDR2 SMNVEV (reference sequence). V trimming: 4 bases; J trimming: 3 bases; junction bases outside the gene matches: 6. The CDR3 has 15 amino acids. CDR3 sequence reads: CASSYRWTGDYGYTF. CDR3 coding DNA: TGTGCCAGCAGTTACCGATGGACAGGGGACTATGGCTACACCTTC.

This chain links TRBV30 with TRBJ2-3; D may correspond to TRBD1 or TRBD2 (5 bases each). The V and J ends lost 3 bases and 0 bases respectively, with 10 bases between them. Germline-derived CDR1 and CDR2 are GTSNPN and SVGIG (reference sequence). The CDR3 spans 14 residues. The CDR3 protein is CAWRDWDSTDTQYF. CDR3 coding DNA: TGTGCCTGGAGAGACTGGGACAGCACAGATACGCAGTATTTT. The complete variable domain, with remaining parts taken from reference TRBV30 and TRBJ2-3, reads SQTIHQWPATLVQPVGSPLSLECTVEGTSNPNLYWYRQAAGRGLQLLFYSVGIGQISSEVPQNLSASRPQDRQFILSSKKLLLSDSGFYLCAWRDWDSTDTQYFGPGTRLTVL.

The chain employs TRBV30 and TRBJ1-1; 9 nucleotides match TRBD1. CDR1 and CDR2 (germline): GTSNPN, SVGIG (reference sequence). The CDR3 sequence is 13 residues long. V lost 0 bases, J lost 11 bases, and 7 bases stayed unmatched. The CDR3 nucleotides read TGTGCCTGGAGTGTACAGGGGGCTTTTCGTGCTTTCTTT. Amino acids: CAWSVQGAFRAFF.

This chain connects TRBV9 to TRBJ2-1; D possibly corresponds to TRBD1 (6 bases). The V end was cut by 0 bases, the J end by 5 bases, with 12 bases between. Germline CDR1 is SGDLS and CDR2 is YYNGEE. This CDR3 has 15 residues. CDR3 nucleotide sequence: TGTGCCAGCAGCGTAGAAGGGACAAGAAACAATGAGCAGTTCTTC. Residues: CASSVEGTRNNEQFF.

V gene TRBV19 combines with J gene TRBJ2-3, with D perhaps TRBD1 (6 bases). The V gene's germline CDR1 is LNHDA and CDR2 SQIVND (reference sequence). The CDR3 extends over 14 amino acids. V shed 6 bases and J shed 2 bases, with 12 bases lying between them. CDR3 nucleotide sequence: TGTGCCAGTAGGACAGGATCTTTCACAGATACGCAGTATTTT. Residues: CASRTGSFTDTQYF.

The rearrangement uses TRBV7-9 and TRBJ2-5, with TRBD1 matching over 9 bases. This CDR3 spans 14 amino acids. Germline V gives CDR1 SEHNR, CDR2 FQNEAQ (reference sequence). Unmatched junction bases numbered 2, after V lost 4 bases and J lost 2 bases. This CDR3 is CASSWDRVQETQYF. CDR3 bases: TGTGCCAGCAGCTGGGACAGGGTGCAAGAGACCCAGTACTTC.

This clone has only a few counts. Other DNA sequences within the sample encode an identical CDR3. The chain joins TRBV6-5 to TRBJ2-1; 12 bases are a match to TRBD2. This CDR3 spans 16 amino acids. The junction had 1 base not matched to a gene; V was cut back by 0 bases and J by 4 bases. Per germline, CDR1 MNHEY and CDR2 SVGAGI. CDR3 DNA: TGTGCCAGCAGTTACTCGGGGACTAGCGGGTACAATGAGCAGTTCTTC. Encoded protein: CASSYSGTSGYNEQFF.

This clone is a singleton in its sample. V gene TRBV9 combines with J gene TRBJ2-7; D is possibly TRBD1 or TRBD2 (5 bases each). Trimming shortened V by 4 bases and J by 6 bases, and 14 bases separated the two germline ends. Germline V gives CDR1 SGDLS, CDR2 YYNGEE. The CDR3 is 13 amino acids. The CDR3 sequence is CASSPLKRGEQYF. The CDR3, as DNA: TGTGCCAGCAGCCCCTTGAAGAGGGGCGAGCAGTACTTC.

This chain links TRBV5-6 with TRBJ2-7; 9 bases are a match to TRBD1. CDR1 and CDR2 from the germline V gene are SGHDT and YYEEEE. V lost 2 bases and J lost 5; bases outside the gene matches: 8. This CDR3 region has 15 residues. CDR3 coding DNA: TGTGCCAGCAGCTTCGGGACAGGGCGAGTCGACGAGCAGTACTTC. It encodes CASSFGTGRVDEQYF.

The rearrangement links TRBV7-9 to TRBJ2-1; D is possibly TRBD1 (5 bases). Germline assignment: CDR1 SEHNR and CDR2 FQNEAQ (reference sequence). The CDR3 totals 13 residues. Trimming stripped 7 bases from V and 16 bases from J, with 23 bases between. The chain's CDR3 is CASINNARATLFF. In DNA form, the CDR3 reads TGTGCCAGCATCAACAACGCCAGGGCGACCCTATTCTTC.

CDR3 in amino acids: CSVEAGTSPNEQYF. The CDR3 DNA follows: TGCAGCGTTGAGGCCGGGACTAGCCCCAACGAGCAGTACTTC. The gene calls are TRBV29-1 and TRBJ2-7, with 9 bases that match TRBD2. The CDR3 runs to 14 residues. Germline V gene lookup returns CDR1 SQVTM and CDR2 ANQGSEA. Losses at the gene ends were 3 bases for V and 5 bases for J; bases not matched to a gene: 8.

The gene calls are TRBV7-2 and TRBJ1-1; D is possibly TRBD1 (5 bases). CDR1 and CDR2 (germline): SGHTA, FQGNSA. The V gene lost 0 bases and the J gene lost 11 bases, with 16 bases spanning the gap. The CDR3 has 14 residues. The CDR3 DNA reads as TGTGCCAGCAGCTTAGCATCGTCAGGGAGGAGTGCTTTCTTT. This encodes CASSLASSGRSAFF.

J is TRBJ2-1 and V is TRBV29-1; D is unclear. The germline CDR1 and CDR2 sequences are SQVTM and ANQGSEA. The ends were cut back, 4 bases at V and 5 bases at J, with 6 bases in the middle. The CDR3 runs 11 residues. CDR3: CSVAPDNEQFF. The CDR3 coding sequence is TGCAGCGTTGCCCCGGACAATGAGCAGTTCTTC.

The CDR3 nucleotides read TGTGCCACCAGCAGCTGGACGGGGAAGGGGTACAATGAGCAGTTCTTC. This encodes CATSSWTGKGYNEQFF. The gene calls are TRBV15 and TRBJ2-1; either TRBD1 or TRBD2 may fit D (5 bases each). V was pared by 3 bases and J by 4 bases, with 16 bases between. Per the germline V gene, CDR1 is LNHNV and CDR2 is YYDKDF (reference sequence). This CDR3 contains 16 residues.

The chain uses TRBV27 and TRBJ2-3; possibly TRBD1 for D (5 bases). The CDR3 totals 14 residues. CDR1 and CDR2 from the germline V gene are MNHEY and SMNVEV (reference sequence). The V end was cut by 3 bases, the J end by 2 bases, with 9 bases between. The CDR3 DNA sequence: TGTGCCAGCAGTTTCAGTGGGGCCACAGATACGCAGTATTTT. It encodes CASSFSGATDTQYF.

The chain is built from TRBV5-6 and TRBJ2-4; weak D call: TRBD2 (5 bases). Germline CDR1 reads SGHDT; CDR2 reads YYEEEE. The germline V and J ends were trimmed by 1 base and 2 bases, with 7 bases remaining between them. CDR3 length: 14 amino acids. In nucleotides, the CDR3 is TGTGCCAGCAGCTTGACGGGGACCAAAAACATTCAGTACTTC. Amino acids: CASSLTGTKNIQYF.

The rearrangement links TRBV5-4 to TRBJ2-3; 8 nucleotides line up with TRBD2. With 4 bases clipped from V and 6 bases from J, the junction kept 7 bases outside the gene matches. The length of the CDR3 is 14 residues. Germline V CDR1 and CDR2: SGHNT, YYREEE (reference sequence). The CDR3 nucleotides are TGTGCCAGCAGCGAGGGACTAGGTATGGATACGCAGTATTTT. Protein sequence: CASSEGLGMDTQYF.

The chain employs TRBV4-3 and TRBJ2-4, with a tentative D call TRBD1 (5 bases). The V and J ends lost 1 base and 9 bases respectively, with 10 bases between them. Per the germline V gene, CDR1 is LGHNA and CDR2 is YSLEER. The CDR3 runs 13 residues. The CDR3 spells CASSQADQGIQYF. In nucleotides, the CDR3 is TGCGCCAGCAGCCAAGCGGATCAGGGCATTCAGTACTTC.

The chain joins TRBV28 to TRBJ1-4, with 8 bases that match TRBD1. J lost 1 base, V lost 0 bases, and 4 bases had no gene match. From germline, CDR1 is MDHEN and CDR2 SYDVKM. The CDR3 length is 17 residues. DNA of the CDR3: TGTGCCAGCAGTTTATGGGGCGACAGGGGAACTAATGAAAAACTGTTTTTT. Protein sequence: CASSLWGDRGTNEKLFF.

V usage is TRBV2 and J usage is TRBJ1-5, with 7 bases aligning to TRBD1. This CDR3 is built from 15 residues. Germline V CDR1 and CDR2: SNHLY, FYNNEI. Trimming at V came to 5 bases and at J to 4 bases, leaving 8 bases not matched to a gene. The CDR3 nucleotides read TGTGCCAGCAGTACGAGACAGGGCCAAAATCAGCCCCAGCATTTT. As protein: CASSTRQGQNQPQHF.

This clone was observed a few times. The rearrangement uses TRBV6-5 and TRBJ2-7; 7 nucleotides align to TRBD2. V was pared by 5 bases and J by 0 bases, with 7 bases of the junction left unmatched. Germline lookup yields CDR1 MNHEY and CDR2 SVGAGI. This CDR3 is built from 15 residues. CDR3 DNA: TGTGCCAGCAGTGCACCCGGACTAGTCTCCTACGAGCAGTACTTC. It translates to CASSAPGLVSYEQYF.

This clone was found a few times. The V gene is TRBV6-5, the J gene TRBJ1-6; D gene uncertain. CDR3 length: 13 amino acids. Germline lookup yields CDR1 MNHEY and CDR2 SVGAGI. Trimming took off 0 bases at V and 7 bases at J, with 4 bases between the two ends. CDR3 DNA sequence: TGTGCCAGCAGTTACTCTCCCAATTCACCCCTCCACTTT. Residues: CASSYSPNSPLHF.

The V and J genes are TRBV30 and TRBJ1-4, with D perhaps TRBD1 (6 bases). CDR3 length: 13 residues. V lost 2 bases to trimming and J lost 6 bases, with 10 bases between them. Per the germline V gene, CDR1 is GTSNPN and CDR2 is SVGIG (reference sequence). CDR3 protein: CAWSRGADEKLFF. For the CDR3, the DNA is TGTGCCTGGAGTCGGGGGGCCGATGAAAAACTGTTTTTT.